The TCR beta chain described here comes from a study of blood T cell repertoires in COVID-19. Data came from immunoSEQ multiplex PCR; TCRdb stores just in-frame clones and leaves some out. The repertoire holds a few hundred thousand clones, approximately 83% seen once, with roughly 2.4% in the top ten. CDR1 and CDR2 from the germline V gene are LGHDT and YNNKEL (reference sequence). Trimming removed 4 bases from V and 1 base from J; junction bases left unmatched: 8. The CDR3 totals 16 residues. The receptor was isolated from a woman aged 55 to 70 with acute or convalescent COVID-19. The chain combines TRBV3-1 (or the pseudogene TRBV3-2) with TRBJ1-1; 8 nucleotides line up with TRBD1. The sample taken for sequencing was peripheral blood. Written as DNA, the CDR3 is TGTGCCAGCAGCCTCCTCGCGACAGGGGCGAACACTGAAGCTTTCTTT. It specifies CASSLLATGANTEAFF.